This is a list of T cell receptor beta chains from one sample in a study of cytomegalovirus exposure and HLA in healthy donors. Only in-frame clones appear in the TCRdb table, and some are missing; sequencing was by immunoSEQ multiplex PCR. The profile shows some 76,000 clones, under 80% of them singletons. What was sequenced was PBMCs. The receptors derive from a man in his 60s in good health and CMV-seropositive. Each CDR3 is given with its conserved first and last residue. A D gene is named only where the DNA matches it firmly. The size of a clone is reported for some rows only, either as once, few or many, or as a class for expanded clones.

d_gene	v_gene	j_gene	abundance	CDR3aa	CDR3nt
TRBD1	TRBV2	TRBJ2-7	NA	CASRETGVYEQYF	TGTGCCAGCAGGGAGACAGGGGTATACGAGCAGTACTTC
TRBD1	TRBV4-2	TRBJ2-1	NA	CASSPRTGGAERNEQFF	TGTGCCAGCAGCCCCCGGACAGGGGGCGCGGAACGGAATGAGCAGTTCTTC
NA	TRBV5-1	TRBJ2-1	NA	CASSREIYNEQFF	TGCGCCAGCAGTCGCGAGATCTACAATGAGCAGTTCTTC
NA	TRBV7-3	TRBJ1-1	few	CASSSQGLTEAFF	TGTGCCAGCAGCTCTCAGGGGTTAACTGAAGCTTTCTTT
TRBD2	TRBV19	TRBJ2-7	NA	CASQFPGGVEQYF	TGTGCCAGTCAATTCCCGGGGGGAGTCGAGCAGTACTTC
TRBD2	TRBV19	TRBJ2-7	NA	CASTPGRTRDPYEQYF	TGTGCCAGTACTCCCGGGAGGACCAGGGACCCCTACGAGCAGTACTTC
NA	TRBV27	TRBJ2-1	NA	CASSFFPAGNEQFF	TGTGCCAGCAGTTTTTTTCCCGCCGGCAATGAGCAGTTCTTC
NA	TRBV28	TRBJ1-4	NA	CASSPWPTNEKLFF	TGTGCCAGCAGTCCATGGCCGACTAATGAAAAACTGTTTTTT
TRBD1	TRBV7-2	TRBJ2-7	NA	CASSLKQGAGEQYF	TGTGCCAGCAGCTTAAAGCAGGGGGCGGGCGAGCAGTACTTC
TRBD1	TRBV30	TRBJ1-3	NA	CAWSVGTGSGNTIYF	TGTGCCTGGAGTGTAGGGACAGGGTCTGGAAACACCATATATTTT
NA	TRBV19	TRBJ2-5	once	CASSIGRDTGTQYF	TGTGCCAGTAGTATCGGAAGGGACACGGGGACCCAGTACTTC
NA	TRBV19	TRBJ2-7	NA	CASSIFRAGGEQYF	TGTGCCAGTAGTATCTTCAGGGCCGGAGGGGAGCAGTACTTC
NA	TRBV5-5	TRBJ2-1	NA	CASSFTSEQFF	TGTGCCAGCAGCTTTACAAGTGAGCAGTTCTTC
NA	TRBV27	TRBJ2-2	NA	CASRLGSYTGELFF	TGTGCCAGCAGATTGGGCTCCTACACCGGGGAGCTGTTTTTT
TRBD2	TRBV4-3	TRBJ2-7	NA	CASSQGGGVDEQYF	TGCGCCAGCAGCCAAGGGGGAGGGGTTGACGAGCAGTACTTC
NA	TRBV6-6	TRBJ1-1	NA	CASSYDLSPYEAFF	TGTGCCAGCAGTTACGATCTGTCCCCCTATGAAGCTTTCTTT
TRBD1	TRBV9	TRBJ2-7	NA	CASSVAGGINEQYF	TGTGCCAGCAGCGTAGCAGGGGGCATCAACGAGCAGTACTTC
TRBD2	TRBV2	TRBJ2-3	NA	CASCGLADYTDTQYF	TGTGCCAGCTGTGGACTAGCGGATTACACAGATACGCAGTATTTT
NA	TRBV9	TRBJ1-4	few	CASSVAPRDRLEKLFF	TGTGCCAGCAGCGTAGCTCCCCGAGACAGGCTTGAAAAACTGTTTTTT
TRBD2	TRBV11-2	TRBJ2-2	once	CASSLERLAANTGELFF	TGTGCCAGCAGCTTAGAACGCCTAGCGGCGAACACCGGGGAGCTGTTTTTT
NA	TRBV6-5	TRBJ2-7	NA	CASSFGTGFVVKKYF	TGTGCCAGCAGTTTCGGTACAGGGTTTGTAGTCAAGAAGTACTTC
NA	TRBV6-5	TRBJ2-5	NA	CASRDVDTQETQYF	TGTGCCAGCAGAGACGTGGACACACAAGAGACCCAGTACTTC
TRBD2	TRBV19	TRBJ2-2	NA	CASSIDWRGVIGELFF	TGTGCCAGTAGTATAGATTGGCGGGGGGTAATCGGGGAGCTGTTTTTT
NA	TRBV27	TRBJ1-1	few	CASSFKGAGTEAFF	TGTGCCAGCAGTTTTAAGGGAGCGGGGACTGAAGCTTTCTTT
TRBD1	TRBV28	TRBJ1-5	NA	CASRMTGDQPQHF	TGTGCCAGCAGAATGACAGGGGACCAGCCCCAGCATTTT
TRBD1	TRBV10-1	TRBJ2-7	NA	CASSGDRGDYEQYF	TGCGCCAGCAGTGGGGACAGGGGTGACTACGAGCAGTACTTC
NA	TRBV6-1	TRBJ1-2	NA	CASSANRREGGYTF	TGTGCCAGCAGTGCCAACCGCAGGGAGGGTGGCTACACCTTC